The 5 T cell receptor beta chains presented below share a single source sample, sequenced in a study of shared clonotypes between healthy human individuals. Method: immunoSEQ multiplex PCR; TCRdb's copy keeps in-frame clones and lacks some. This table holds 90,000 to 130,000 clones, more than 65% found once. The sequenced material came from memory CD8+ T cells sorted from blood. The subset: CD45RO+ cells pooled with CCR7-negative TemRA cells. Receptor source: a woman aged 30 to 39 in good health.

J is TRBJ1-2 and V is TRBV4-1; maybe TRBD1 (6 bases). V was pared by 1 base and J by 2 bases, with 14 bases between. CDR3 length equals 16 residues. Germline V gene sequence: CDR1 MGHRA, CDR2 YSYEKL. CDR3 region: CASSQGGYRENYGYTF. The CDR3 region has the DNA TGCGCCAGCAGCCAAGGGGGGTACAGGGAAAACTATGGCTACACCTTC.

V usage is TRBV21-1 and J usage is TRBJ1-5. TRBV21-1 is recorded as a pseudogene. The CDR3 spans 18 residues. The CDR3 sequence: CASSKEIRPLYSNQPQHF. For the CDR3, the DNA is TGTGCCAGCAGCAAAGAGATAAGGCCCCTCTATAGCAATCAGCCCCAGCATTTT.

V is TRBV2 and J is TRBJ2-2, with 8 bases aligning to TRBD2. Germline lookup yields CDR1 SNHLY and CDR2 FYNNEI. The CDR3 is made up of 17 amino acids. V was pared by 5 bases and J by 0 bases, with 8 bases of the junction left unmatched. The CDR3 DNA follows: TGTGCCAGCAGTCCCCATCTTAGCGGGGCGAACACCGGGGAGCTGTTTTTT. It encodes CASSPHLSGANTGELFF.

V gene TRBV15 combines with J gene TRBJ2-7; the match to TRBD1 covers 8 bases. Germline assignment: CDR1 LNHNV and CDR2 YYDKDF (reference sequence). The CDR3 is made up of 15 amino acids. The junction had 10 bases not matched to a gene; V was cut back by 3 bases and J by 6 bases. CDR3 loop: CATSRTGEYWGEQYF. The CDR3 nucleotides read TGTGCCACCAGCAGGACAGGGGAGTACTGGGGCGAGCAGTACTTC.

This chain's CDR3 is CASRPIEGLVNEQFF. The CDR3 region has the DNA TGTGCCAGCAGACCTATAGAGGGACTGGTAAATGAGCAGTTCTTC. V and J are TRBV27 and TRBJ2-1; tentatively, D is TRBD2 (6 bases). Trimming cost V 6 bases and J 7 bases, with 19 bases left between them. The germline gives CDR1 MNHEY, CDR2 SMNVEV (reference sequence). This CDR3 has 15 amino acids.